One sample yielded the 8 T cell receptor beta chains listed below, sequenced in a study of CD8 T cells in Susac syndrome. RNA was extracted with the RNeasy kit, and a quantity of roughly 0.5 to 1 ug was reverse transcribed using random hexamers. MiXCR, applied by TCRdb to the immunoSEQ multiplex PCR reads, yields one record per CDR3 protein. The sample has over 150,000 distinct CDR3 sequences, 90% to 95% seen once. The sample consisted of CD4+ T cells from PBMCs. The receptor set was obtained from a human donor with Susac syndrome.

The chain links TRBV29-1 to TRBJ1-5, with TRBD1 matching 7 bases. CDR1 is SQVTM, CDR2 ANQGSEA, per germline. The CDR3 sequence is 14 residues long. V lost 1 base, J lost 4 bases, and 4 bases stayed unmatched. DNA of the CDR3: TGCAGCGTTGAAGGAGGGGGCCCTAATCAGCCCCAGCATTTT. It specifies CSVEGGGPNQPQHF.

CDR3 bases: TGTGCCAGCAGCACAGCAGGGAATGGTGAGCAGTTCTTC. Translated, it gives CASSTAGNGEQFF. J is TRBJ2-1 and V is TRBV7-7, with D tentatively TRBD1 (5 bases). Looked up from germline, CDR1 is SSHAT and CDR2 is FNYEAQ (reference sequence). Trimming took off 5 bases at V and 9 bases at J, with 14 bases between the two ends. The CDR3 sequence is 13 residues long.

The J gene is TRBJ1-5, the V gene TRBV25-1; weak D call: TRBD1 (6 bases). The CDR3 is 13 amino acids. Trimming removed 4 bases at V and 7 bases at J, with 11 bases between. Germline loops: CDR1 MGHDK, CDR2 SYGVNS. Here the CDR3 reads CASSGGGEQPQHF. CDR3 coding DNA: TGTGCCAGCAGTGGAGGGGGGGAACAGCCCCAGCATTTT.

In DNA form, the CDR3 reads TGCAGCGTTGCCCAGCAGGGGGGCTATGGCTACACCTTC. This gives the protein CSVAQQGGYGYTF. V and J are TRBV29-1 and TRBJ1-2; 7 nucleotides line up with TRBD1. The length of the CDR3 is 13 residues. The V gene end was trimmed by 4 bases and the J gene end by 4 bases; junction bases not matched to a gene: 6. Germline assignment: CDR1 SQVTM and CDR2 ANQGSEA.

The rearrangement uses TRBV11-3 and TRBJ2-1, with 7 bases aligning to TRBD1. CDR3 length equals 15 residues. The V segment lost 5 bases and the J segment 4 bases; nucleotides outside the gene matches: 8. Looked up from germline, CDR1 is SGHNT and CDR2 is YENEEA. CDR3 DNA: TGTGCCAGCAGCAAACAGGGGTGGCCATACAATGAGCAGTTCTTC. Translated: CASSKQGWPYNEQFF.

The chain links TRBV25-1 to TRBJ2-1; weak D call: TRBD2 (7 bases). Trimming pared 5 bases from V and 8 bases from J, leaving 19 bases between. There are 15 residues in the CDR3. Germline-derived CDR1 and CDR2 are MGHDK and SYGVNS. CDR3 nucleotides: TGTGCCAGCAGTCCCCCCCTAGGGGGGGTCTATGAGCAGTTCTTC. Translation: CASSPPLGGVYEQFF.

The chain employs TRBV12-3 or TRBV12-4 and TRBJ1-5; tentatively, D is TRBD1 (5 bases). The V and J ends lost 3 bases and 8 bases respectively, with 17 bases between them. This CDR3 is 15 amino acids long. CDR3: CASSFGARGSEPQHF. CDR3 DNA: TGTGCCAGCAGTTTTGGGGCCCGGGGGTCGGAGCCCCAGCATTTT.

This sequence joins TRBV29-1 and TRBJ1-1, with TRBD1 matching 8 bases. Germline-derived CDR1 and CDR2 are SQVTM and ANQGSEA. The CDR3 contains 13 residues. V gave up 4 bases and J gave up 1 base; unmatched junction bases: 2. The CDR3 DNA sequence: TGCAGCGTTGTAGGGACAGGGAACACTGAAGCTTTCTTT. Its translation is CSVVGTGNTEAFF.